Below, 28 T cell receptor beta chains from the same sample are listed, as sequenced in a study of T-cell memory formation after mild COVID-19. TCRdb reprocessed the 5' RACE reads with MiXCR, giving one entry per CDR3 protein. Among about 390,000 distinct CDR3 sequences, about 16% were seen once, and the ten largest hold under 25%. The sequenced sample consisted of PBMCs or a T cell subset sorted from them (not recorded which). These receptor sequences come from a man between 18 and 29 years old who had mild COVID-19 (a few samples of this study predate the infection). Cell type and time point are not known.

This chain joins TRBV11-2 and TRBJ2-5; TRBD1 might be the D (6 bases). The V end was cut by 5 bases, the J end by 5 bases, with 21 bases between. CDR3 length: 16 amino acids. Germline CDR1 is SGHAT and CDR2 is FQNNGV. The DNA of the CDR3 is TGTGCCAGCAGCCCAGGACAGCTAGGGCCCCGGGAGACCCAGTACTTC. Amino acid sequence: CASSPGQLGPRETQYF. The variable domain in full, completed from reference TRBV11-2 and TRBJ2-5, reads EAGVAQSPRYKIIEKRQSVAFWCNPISGHATLYWYQQILGQGPKLLIQFQNNGVVDDSQLPKDRFSAERLKGVDSTLKIQPAKLEDSAVYLCASSPGQLGPRETQYFGPGTRLLVL.

CDR3 amino acids: CASSFQGVDNEQFF. The CDR3, as DNA: TGTGCCAGCAGTTTTCAGGGGGTGGACAATGAGCAGTTCTTC. The chain has TRBV6-6 and TRBJ2-1, with 7 positions matching TRBD1. Germline V gives CDR1 MNHNY, CDR2 SVGAGI (reference sequence). The length of the CDR3 is 14 residues. Losses at the gene ends were 4 bases for V and 5 bases for J; bases not matched to a gene: 5.

V is TRBV20-1 and J is TRBJ2-2; D is perhaps TRBD1 or TRBD2 (5 bases each). The germline CDR1 and CDR2 sequences are DFQATT and SNEGSKA (reference sequence). Trimming pared 6 bases from V and 6 bases from J, leaving 11 bases between. The CDR3 covers 12 residues. The CDR3 sequence is CSARAGAGELFF. CDR3 bases: TGCAGTGCCAGGGCCGGGGCCGGGGAGCTGTTTTTT.

This clonotype came up a few times. The J gene is TRBJ1-4, the V gene TRBV7-9; D remains unclear. The V end was cut by 5 bases, the J end by 0 bases, with 13 bases between. Germline CDR1 reads SEHNR; CDR2 reads FQNEAQ (reference sequence). This CDR3 has 16 amino acids. CDR3 region: CASSPGAGATNEKLFF. CDR3 DNA: TGTGCCAGCAGCCCAGGCGCAGGAGCAACTAATGAAAAACTGTTTTTT. The full variable domain, rest sourced from reference TRBV7-9 and TRBJ1-4, is DTGVSQNPRHKITKRGQNVTFRCDPISEHNRLYWYRQTLGQGPEFLTYFQNEAQLEKSRLLSDRFSAERPKGSFSTLEIQRTEQGDSAMYLCASSPGAGATNEKLFFGSGTQLSVL.

This clonotype turned up a few times. The chain joins TRBV20-1 to TRBJ1-4; a weak D match, TRBD1 (6 bases). This CDR3 region has 14 residues. Germline V gene sequence: CDR1 DFQATT, CDR2 SNEGSKA (reference sequence). Trimming took 4 bases from V and 6 from J, leaving 15 bases between them. CDR3 DNA: TGCAGTGCTAAACAGGGTTTGGCGGATGAAAAACTGTTTTTT. Translation gives CSAKQGLADEKLFF.

The chain has TRBV29-1 and TRBJ1-2, with D maybe TRBD1 (5 bases). Looked up from germline, CDR1 is SQVTM and CDR2 is ANQGSEA. This CDR3 is built from 16 residues. V was cut by 3 bases and J by 2 bases, with 19 bases left in between. The CDR3 DNA reads TGCAGCGTTGACCCCTCACTCGGGGCAGGGAACTATGGCTACACCTTC. It codes for CSVDPSLGAGNYGYTF.

This clonotype was detected a few times. The V and J genes are TRBV10-3 and TRBJ2-7, with D perhaps TRBD1 or TRBD2 (5 bases each). The CDR3 consists of 13 residues. Trimming took 8 bases from V and 3 from J, leaving 14 bases between them. Germline CDR1 is ENHRY and CDR2 is SYGVKD. CDR3 in DNA: TGTGCCATCTCTCCGTTGGGGGACTACGAGCAGTACGTC. Its protein product is CAISPLGDYEQYV.

This chain connects TRBV5-1 to TRBJ1-5; D is uncertain. This CDR3 region has 13 residues. From germline, CDR1 is SGHRS and CDR2 YFSETQ. The V and J ends lost 4 bases and 5 bases respectively, with 10 bases between them. CDR3 DNA sequence: TGCGCCAGCAGCGTAGACATAGATCAGCCCCAGCATTTT. It is translated as CASSVDIDQPQHF.

CDR3 in amino acids: CASRSGAGETQYF. The CDR3 region has the DNA TGTGCCAGCAGAAGTGGGGCGGGAGAGACCCAGTACTTC. This chain connects TRBV7-9 to TRBJ2-5; TRBD1 or TRBD2 may be the D gene (5 bases each). The germline V and J ends were trimmed by 6 bases and 4 bases, with 12 bases remaining between them. Germline V lookup: CDR1 SEHNR, CDR2 FQNEAQ (reference sequence). The CDR3 has 13 residues.

This clonotype was seen a handful of times. The chain couples TRBV7-9 to TRBJ1-1; 11 bases align to TRBD1. CDR1 and CDR2 (germline): SEHNR, FQNEAQ (reference sequence). The V gene end was trimmed by 8 bases and the J gene end by 6 bases; junction bases not matched to a gene: 20. There are 18 residues in the CDR3. As DNA, the CDR3 is TGTGCCAGCGGCTCGACCGGACAGGGGGCGAATGTGGTCGCTGAAGCTTTCTTT. Translated, it gives CASGSTGQGANVVAEAFF.

This clonotype has just a few counts. The V gene is TRBV30, the J gene TRBJ2-1; TRBD2 agrees at 10 bases. Per the germline V gene, CDR1 is GTSNPN and CDR2 is SVGIG (reference sequence). CDR3 size: 14 residues. V was pared by 2 bases and J by 2 bases, with 0 bases of the junction left unmatched. The CDR3 sequence: CAWSSGGAYNEQFF. The CDR3, as DNA: TGTGCCTGGAGTAGCGGGGGGGCCTACAATGAGCAGTTCTTC.

This clonotype was recorded a few times. The chain employs TRBV11-2 and TRBJ1-6; D uncertain. V lost 1 base and J lost 4, with 8 bases in between. Germline loops: CDR1 SGHAT, CDR2 FQNNGV. This CDR3 has 15 residues. The CDR3 DNA follows: TGTGCCAGCAGCTTAGTGAAAGGATATAATTCACCCCTCCACTTT. It translates to CASSLVKGYNSPLHF.

The chain employs TRBV10-2 and TRBJ2-3, with 9 bases that match TRBD2. The trim removed 5 bases at V and 4 bases at J, leaving 4 bases unmatched. Germline-derived CDR1 and CDR2 are WSHSY and SAAADI. The CDR3 has 14 residues. The CDR3 DNA reads as TGCGCCAGCAGTCTAGCGGGGCCCGCAGATACGCAGTATTTT. Its translation: CASSLAGPADTQYF.

This clonotype was seen a handful of times. V usage is TRBV7-9 and J usage is TRBJ1-5, with no clear D. V shed 5 bases and J shed 0 bases, with 11 bases lying between them. The CDR3 contains 15 residues. Germline CDR1 reads SEHNR; CDR2 reads FQNEAQ (reference sequence). CDR3 in amino acids: CASSNGPPSNQPQHF. The DNA for the CDR3 is TGTGCCAGCAGCAACGGGCCCCCTAGCAATCAGCCCCAGCATTTT.

This clonotype was seen more than once but under ten times. The V and J genes are TRBV20-1 and TRBJ2-2, with TRBD2 matching over 14 bases. Germline CDR1 DFQATT, CDR2 SNEGSKA (reference sequence). Trimming removed 5 bases from V and 3 bases from J; junction bases left unmatched: 8. The CDR3 sequence is 17 residues long. The CDR3 spells CSALPGLAGGYTGELFF. The CDR3, as DNA: TGCAGTGCTCTCCCTGGACTAGCGGGGGGCTACACCGGGGAGCTGTTTTTT.

This clonotype was counted between two and nine times. The CDR3 region has the DNA TGTGCCAGCACCGTTGGGGCCAGTGCCTATAATTCACCCCTCCACTTT. It encodes CASTVGASAYNSPLHF. The chain links TRBV28 to TRBJ1-6, with D possibly matching TRBD1 (5 bases). CDR3 size: 16 residues. The germline gives CDR1 MDHEN, CDR2 SYDVKM. V lost 7 bases and J lost 2, with 15 bases in between. The variable domain in full, completed from reference TRBV28 and TRBJ1-6, reads DVKVTQSSRYLVKRTGEKVFLECVQDMDHENMFWYRQDPGLGLRLIYFSYDVKMKEKGDIPEGYSVSREKKERFSLILESASTNQTSMYLCASTVGASAYNSPLHFGNGTRLTVT.

In this sample, this clonotype turned up a few times. The genes are TRBV7-2 and TRBJ1-4; 8 bases are a match to TRBD1. The V gene's germline CDR1 is SGHTA and CDR2 FQGNSA. Losses at the gene ends were 5 bases for V and 7 bases for J; bases not matched to a gene: 12. This CDR3 region has 16 residues. This CDR3 is CASSPQRQGFGEKLFF. Written as DNA, the CDR3 is TGTGCCAGCAGCCCCCAAAGACAGGGGTTTGGTGAAAAACTGTTTTTT.

This rearrangement joins TRBV7-2 to TRBJ1-6, with 9 bases that match TRBD1. Looked up from germline, CDR1 is SGHTA and CDR2 is FQGNSA. The length of the CDR3 is 15 residues. V was pared by 3 bases and J by 7 bases, with 4 bases of the junction left unmatched. As DNA, the CDR3 is TGTGCCAGCAGCTTCGGGACAGGGAAGAATTCACCCCTCCACTTT. Translation gives CASSFGTGKNSPLHF.

This clonotype has ten or more counts. The chain links TRBV12-3 or TRBV12-4 to TRBJ2-5, with unresolved D. The CDR3 totals 13 residues. With 2 bases removed from V and 2 bases from J, the gap between germline ends came to 6 bases. CDR3 loop: CASSLNRQETQYF. The CDR3 DNA follows: TGTGCCAGCAGTTTAAACAGACAAGAGACCCAGTACTTC.

This clonotype was picked up a small number of times. The V call is TRBV20-1, the J call TRBJ2-2, with D unresolved. The V gene lost 0 bases and the J gene lost 4 bases, with 6 bases spanning the gap. Germline V gene sequence: CDR1 DFQATT, CDR2 SNEGSKA (reference sequence). The CDR3 has 13 residues. CDR3: CSARDMITGELFF. CDR3 sequence (DNA): TGCAGTGCTAGAGATATGATCACCGGGGAGCTGTTTTTT.

This clonotype was observed a handful of times. The rearrangement uses TRBV20-1 and TRBJ2-3; the D is unclear. CDR3 size: 14 residues. V lost 0 bases and J lost 4, with 11 bases in between. Germline-derived CDR1 and CDR2 are DFQATT and SNEGSKA (reference sequence). DNA of the CDR3: TGCAGTGCTAGAGAGAAGTCGGGCGCAGATACGCAGTATTTT. This sequence encodes CSAREKSGADTQYF.

This chain connects TRBV7-2 to TRBJ2-7, with D hard to call. Germline V lookup: CDR1 SGHTA, CDR2 FQGNSA. The CDR3 is made up of 13 amino acids. Trimming left V 1 base short and J 2 bases short, with 6 bases between. The CDR3 region is CASSLVFAYEQYF. CDR3 coding DNA: TGTGCCAGCAGCTTAGTGTTCGCCTACGAGCAGTACTTC.

This clonotype was detected a few times. The chain recombines TRBV7-9 with TRBJ2-5; D remains ambiguous. V lost 5 bases, J lost 5 bases, and 9 bases lay in between. CDR3 length: 12 residues. CDR1 is SEHNR, CDR2 FQNEAQ, per germline (reference sequence). The CDR3: CASSPTWETQYF. DNA of the CDR3: TGTGCCAGCAGCCCAACGTGGGAGACCCAGTACTTC.

The J gene is TRBJ1-1, the V gene TRBV9; D remains ambiguous. Germline CDR1 and CDR2: SGDLS and YYNGEE. V lost 0 bases and J lost 7, with 16 bases in between. This CDR3 is built from 15 residues. Here the CDR3 DNA reads TGTGCCAGCAGCGTAGGCTTCGGGGATCGAGGTGAAGCTTTCTTT. Its translation: CASSVGFGDRGEAFF.

The V gene is TRBV6-5, the J gene TRBJ2-3; 7 bases fit TRBD2. Germline V CDR1 and CDR2: MNHEY, SVGAGI. The trim removed 2 bases at V and 3 bases at J, leaving 5 bases unmatched. The CDR3 has 15 amino acids. CDR3 amino acids: CASSYREGLTDTQYF. Written as DNA, the CDR3 is TGTGCCAGCAGTTACAGGGAGGGGTTGACAGATACGCAGTATTTT.

The chain is built from TRBV4-2 and TRBJ1-2; D remains ambiguous. Germline V gene lookup returns CDR1 LGHNA and CDR2 YNFKEQ. Trimming left V 0 bases short and J 1 base short, with 9 bases between. This CDR3 is 15 amino acids long. CDR3 in amino acids: CASSQETGSNYGYTF. The CDR3 region has the DNA TGTGCCAGCAGCCAAGAAACGGGCAGTAACTATGGCTACACCTTC.

This clonotype was counted a few times. DNA for the CDR3: TGTGCCAGCAGCCCCGGGACAGGGGACATAGAACATCGCACAGATACGCAGTATTTT. Amino acids: CASSPGTGDIEHRTDTQYF. This chain links TRBV12-3 or TRBV12-4 with TRBJ2-3; TRBD1 aligns across 10 bases. The CDR3 contains 19 residues. Germline trimming cut 6 bases from V and 1 base from J; bases unmatched to any gene: 16.

This clonotype was recorded a few times. V usage is TRBV6-2 or TRBV6-3 and J usage is TRBJ1-5; 8 bases match TRBD1. Germline CDR1 is MNHEY and CDR2 is SVGEGT. J lost 5 bases, V lost 6 bases, and 9 bases had no gene match. This CDR3 has 15 amino acids. The CDR3 DNA reads as TGTGCCAGCAGGTACGACAGGGGAGGCGATCAGCCCCAGCATTTT. Its protein product is CASRYDRGGDQPQHF.